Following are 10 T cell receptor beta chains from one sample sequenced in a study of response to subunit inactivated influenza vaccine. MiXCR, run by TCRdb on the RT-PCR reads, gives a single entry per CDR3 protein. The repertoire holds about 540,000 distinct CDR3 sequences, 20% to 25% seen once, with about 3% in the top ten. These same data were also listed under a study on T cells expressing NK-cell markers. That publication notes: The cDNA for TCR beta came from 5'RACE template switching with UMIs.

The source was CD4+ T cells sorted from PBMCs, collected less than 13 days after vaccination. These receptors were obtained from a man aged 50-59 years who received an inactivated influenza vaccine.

The chain's CDR3 is CSAKTGRRDYGYTF. The CDR3 region has the DNA TGCAGTGCTAAGACCGGAAGGAGGGACTATGGCTACACCTTC. The genes are TRBV20-1 and TRBJ1-2; D not resolved. This CDR3 region has 14 residues. The V end lost 4 bases, the J end lost 3 bases, and 15 bases lay between the germline ends. Germline-derived CDR1 and CDR2 are DFQATT and SNEGSKA (reference sequence).

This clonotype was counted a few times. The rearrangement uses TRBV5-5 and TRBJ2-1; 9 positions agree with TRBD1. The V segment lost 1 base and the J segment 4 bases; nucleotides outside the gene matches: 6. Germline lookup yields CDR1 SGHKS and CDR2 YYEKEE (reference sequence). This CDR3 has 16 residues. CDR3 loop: CASSLSGTGMYNEQFF. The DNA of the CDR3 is TGTGCCAGCAGCTTGTCCGGGACAGGGATGTACAATGAGCAGTTCTTC. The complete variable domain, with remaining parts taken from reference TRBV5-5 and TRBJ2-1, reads DAGVTQSPTHLIKTRGQQVTLRCSPISGHKSVSWYQQVLGQGPQFIFQYYEKEERGRGNFPDRFSARQFPNYSSELNVNALLLGDSALYLCASSLSGTGMYNEQFFGPGTRLTVL.

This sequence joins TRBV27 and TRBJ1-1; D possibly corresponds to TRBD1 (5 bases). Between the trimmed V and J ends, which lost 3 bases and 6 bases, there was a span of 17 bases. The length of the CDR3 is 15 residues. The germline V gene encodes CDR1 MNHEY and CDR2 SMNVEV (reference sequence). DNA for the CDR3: TGTGCCAGCAGTTTCCGGGACGGGTGGTTTTCTGAAGCTTTCTTT. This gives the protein CASSFRDGWFSEAFF.

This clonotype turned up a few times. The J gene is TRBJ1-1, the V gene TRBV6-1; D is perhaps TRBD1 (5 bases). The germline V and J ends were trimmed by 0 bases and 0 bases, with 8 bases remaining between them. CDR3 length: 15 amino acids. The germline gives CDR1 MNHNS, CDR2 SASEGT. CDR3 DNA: TGTGCCAGCAGTGAAGCCCAGACAGTGAACACTGAAGCTTTCTTT. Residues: CASSEAQTVNTEAFF.

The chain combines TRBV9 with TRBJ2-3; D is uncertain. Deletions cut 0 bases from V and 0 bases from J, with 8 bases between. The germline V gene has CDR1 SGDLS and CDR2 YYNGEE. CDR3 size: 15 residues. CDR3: CASSVGGLSTDTQYF. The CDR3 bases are TGTGCCAGCAGCGTAGGGGGATTAAGCACAGATACGCAGTATTTT.

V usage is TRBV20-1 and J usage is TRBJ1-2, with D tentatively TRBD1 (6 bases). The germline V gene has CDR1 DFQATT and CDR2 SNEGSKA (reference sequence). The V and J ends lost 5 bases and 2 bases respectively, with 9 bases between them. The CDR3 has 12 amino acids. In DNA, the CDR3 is TGCAGTGCTTGGACAGCGAACTATGGCTACACCTTC. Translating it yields CSAWTANYGYTF.

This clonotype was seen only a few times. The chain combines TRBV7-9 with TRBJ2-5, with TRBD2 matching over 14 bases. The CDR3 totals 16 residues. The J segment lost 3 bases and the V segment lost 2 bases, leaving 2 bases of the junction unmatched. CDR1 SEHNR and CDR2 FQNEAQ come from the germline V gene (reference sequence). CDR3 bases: TGTGCCAGCAGCTTAAAGACTAGCGGGAGGGAAGAGACCCAGTACTTC. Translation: CASSLKTSGREETQYF.

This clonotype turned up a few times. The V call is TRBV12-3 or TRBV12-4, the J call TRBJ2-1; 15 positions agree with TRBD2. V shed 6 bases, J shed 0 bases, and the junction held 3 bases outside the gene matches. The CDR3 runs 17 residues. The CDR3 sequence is CASSGLAGGFSYNEQFF. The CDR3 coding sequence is TGTGCCAGCAGCGGACTAGCGGGGGGGTTCTCCTACAATGAGCAGTTCTTC.

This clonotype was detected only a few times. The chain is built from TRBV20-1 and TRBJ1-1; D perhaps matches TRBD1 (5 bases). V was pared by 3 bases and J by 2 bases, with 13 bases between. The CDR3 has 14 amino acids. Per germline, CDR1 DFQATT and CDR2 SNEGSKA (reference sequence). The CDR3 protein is CSASYDSANTEAFF. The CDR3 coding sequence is TGCAGTGCTAGTTATGACAGTGCAAACACTGAAGCTTTCTTT.

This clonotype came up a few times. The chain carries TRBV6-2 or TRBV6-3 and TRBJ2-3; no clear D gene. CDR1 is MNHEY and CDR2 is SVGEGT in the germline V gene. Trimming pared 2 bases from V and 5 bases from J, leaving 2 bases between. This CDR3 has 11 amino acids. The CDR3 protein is CASSYEDTQYF. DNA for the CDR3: TGTGCCAGCAGTTACGAAGATACGCAGTATTTT.